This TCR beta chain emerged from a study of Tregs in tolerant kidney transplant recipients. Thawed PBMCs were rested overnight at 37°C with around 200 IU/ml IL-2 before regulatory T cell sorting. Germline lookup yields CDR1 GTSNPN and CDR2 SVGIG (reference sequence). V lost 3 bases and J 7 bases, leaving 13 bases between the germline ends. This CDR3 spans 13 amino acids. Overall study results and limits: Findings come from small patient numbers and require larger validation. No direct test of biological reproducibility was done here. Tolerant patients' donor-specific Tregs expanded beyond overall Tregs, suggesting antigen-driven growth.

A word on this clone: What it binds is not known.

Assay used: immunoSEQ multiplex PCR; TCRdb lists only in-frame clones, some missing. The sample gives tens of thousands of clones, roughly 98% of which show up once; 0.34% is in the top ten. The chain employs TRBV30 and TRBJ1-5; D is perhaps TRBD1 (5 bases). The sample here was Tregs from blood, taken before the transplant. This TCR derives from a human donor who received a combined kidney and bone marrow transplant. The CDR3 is CAWSSGLGQPQHF. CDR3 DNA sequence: TGTGCCTGGAGCTCAGGGTTGGGGCAGCCCCAGCATTTT. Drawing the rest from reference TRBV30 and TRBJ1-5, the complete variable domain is SQTIHQWPATLVQPVGSPLSLECTVEGTSNPNLYWYRQAAGRGLQLLFYSVGIGQISSEVPQNLSASRPQDRQFILSSKKLLLSDSGFYLCAWSSGLGQPQHFGDGTRLSIL.